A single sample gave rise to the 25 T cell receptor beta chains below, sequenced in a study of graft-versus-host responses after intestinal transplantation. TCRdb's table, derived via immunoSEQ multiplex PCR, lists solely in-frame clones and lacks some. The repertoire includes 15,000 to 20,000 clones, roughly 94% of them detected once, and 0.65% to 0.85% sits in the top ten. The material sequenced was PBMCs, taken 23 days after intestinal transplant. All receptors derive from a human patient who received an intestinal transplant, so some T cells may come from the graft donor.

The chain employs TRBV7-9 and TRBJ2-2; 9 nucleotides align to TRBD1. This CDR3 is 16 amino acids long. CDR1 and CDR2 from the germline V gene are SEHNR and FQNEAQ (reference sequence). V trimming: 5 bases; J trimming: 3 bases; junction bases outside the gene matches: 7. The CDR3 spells CASSPRTGVDTGELFF. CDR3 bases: TGTGCCAGCAGCCCGCGGACAGGGGTCGACACCGGGGAGCTGTTTTTT.

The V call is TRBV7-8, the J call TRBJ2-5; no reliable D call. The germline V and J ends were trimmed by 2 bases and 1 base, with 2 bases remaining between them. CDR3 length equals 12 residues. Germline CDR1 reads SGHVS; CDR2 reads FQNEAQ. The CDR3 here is CASSLFQETQYF. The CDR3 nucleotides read TGTGCCAGCAGCTTATTCCAAGAGACCCAGTACTTC.

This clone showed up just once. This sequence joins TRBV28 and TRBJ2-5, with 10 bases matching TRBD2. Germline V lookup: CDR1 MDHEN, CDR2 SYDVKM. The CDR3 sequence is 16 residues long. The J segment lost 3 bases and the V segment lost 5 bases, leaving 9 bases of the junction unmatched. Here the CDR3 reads CASSPLAGVEEETQYF. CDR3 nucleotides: TGTGCCAGCAGTCCTCTAGCGGGAGTTGAGGAAGAGACCCAGTACTTC.

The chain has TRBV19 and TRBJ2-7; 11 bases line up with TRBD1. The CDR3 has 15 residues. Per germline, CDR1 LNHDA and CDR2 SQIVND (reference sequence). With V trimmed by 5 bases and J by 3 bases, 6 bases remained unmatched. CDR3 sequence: CASSAGQGGYYEQYF. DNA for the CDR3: TGTGCCAGTAGTGCGGGACAGGGGGGTTACTACGAGCAGTACTTC.

DNA for the CDR3: TGTGCCAGCAGCCCCACGGATTGGCCCCCAGTACAAGAGACCCAGTACTTC. It specifies CASSPTDWPPVQETQYF. The chain uses TRBV27 and TRBJ2-5; D call uncertain. V lost 6 bases, J lost 2 bases, and 22 bases lay in between. CDR1 is MNHEY, CDR2 SMNVEV, per germline (reference sequence). This CDR3 comprises 17 residues.

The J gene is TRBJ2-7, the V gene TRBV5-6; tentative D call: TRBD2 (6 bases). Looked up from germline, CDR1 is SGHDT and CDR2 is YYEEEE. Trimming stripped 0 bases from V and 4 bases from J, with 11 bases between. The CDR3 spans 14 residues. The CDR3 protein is CASSLGGTGYEQYF. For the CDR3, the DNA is TGTGCCAGCAGCTTGGGGGGGACTGGGTACGAGCAGTACTTC.

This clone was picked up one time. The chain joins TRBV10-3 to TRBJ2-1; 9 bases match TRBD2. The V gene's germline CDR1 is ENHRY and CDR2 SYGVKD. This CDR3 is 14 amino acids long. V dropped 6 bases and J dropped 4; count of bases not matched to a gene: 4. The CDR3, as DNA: TGTGCCATCAGCCTAGCGGGAAAGTACAATGAGCAGTTCTTC. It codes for CAISLAGKYNEQFF.

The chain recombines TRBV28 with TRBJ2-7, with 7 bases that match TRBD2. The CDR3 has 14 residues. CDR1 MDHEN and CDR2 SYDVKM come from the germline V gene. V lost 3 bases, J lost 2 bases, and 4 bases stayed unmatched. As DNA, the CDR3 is TGTGCCAGCAGTTTGTCGGGGGGAGCCTACGAGCAGTACTTC. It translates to CASSLSGGAYEQYF.

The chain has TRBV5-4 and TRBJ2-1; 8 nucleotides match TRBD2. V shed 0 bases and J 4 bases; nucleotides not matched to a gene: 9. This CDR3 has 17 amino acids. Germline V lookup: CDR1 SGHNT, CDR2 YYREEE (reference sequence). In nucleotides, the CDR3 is TGTGCCAGCAGCTTGGGGTACAGGACTAGCAGATACAATGAGCAGTTCTTC. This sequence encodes CASSLGYRTSRYNEQFF.

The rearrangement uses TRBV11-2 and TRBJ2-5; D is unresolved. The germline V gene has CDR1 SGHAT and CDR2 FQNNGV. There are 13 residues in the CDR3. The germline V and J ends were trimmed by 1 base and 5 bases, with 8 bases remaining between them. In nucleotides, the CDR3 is TGTGCCAGCAGCTTAGGGTCACAGGAGACCCAGTACTTC. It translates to CASSLGSQETQYF.

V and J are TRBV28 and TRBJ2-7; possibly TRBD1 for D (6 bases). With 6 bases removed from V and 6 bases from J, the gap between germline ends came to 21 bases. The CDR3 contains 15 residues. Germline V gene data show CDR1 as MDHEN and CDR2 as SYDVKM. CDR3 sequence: CASSFVTGLSPEQYF. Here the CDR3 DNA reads TGTGCCAGCAGCTTCGTCACAGGGCTAAGCCCCGAGCAGTACTTC.

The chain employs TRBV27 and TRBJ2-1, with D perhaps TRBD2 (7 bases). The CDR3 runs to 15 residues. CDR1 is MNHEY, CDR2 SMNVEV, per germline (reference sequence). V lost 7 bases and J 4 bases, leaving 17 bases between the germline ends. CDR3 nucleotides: TGTGCCAGCAATGTCGGGGGGCAACGGTACAATGAGCAGTTCTTC. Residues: CASNVGGQRYNEQFF.

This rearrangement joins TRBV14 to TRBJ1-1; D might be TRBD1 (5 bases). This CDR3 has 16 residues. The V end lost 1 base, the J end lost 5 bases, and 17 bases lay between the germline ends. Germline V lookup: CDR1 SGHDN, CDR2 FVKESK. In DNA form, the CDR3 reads TGTGCCAGCAGCCAAGGCGCATGGGTCGGGGGGACTGAAGCTTTCTTT. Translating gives CASSQGAWVGGTEAFF.

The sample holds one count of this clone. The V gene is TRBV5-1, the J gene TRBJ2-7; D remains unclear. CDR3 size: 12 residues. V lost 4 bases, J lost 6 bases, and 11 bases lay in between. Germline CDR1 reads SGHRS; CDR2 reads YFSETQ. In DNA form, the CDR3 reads TGCGCCAGCAGCCTTCGGCCTGCCGAGCAGTACTTC. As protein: CASSLRPAEQYF.

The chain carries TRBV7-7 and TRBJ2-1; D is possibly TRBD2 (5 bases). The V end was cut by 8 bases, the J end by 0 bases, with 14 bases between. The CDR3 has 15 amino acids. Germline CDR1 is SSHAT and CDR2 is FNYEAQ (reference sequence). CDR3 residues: CASSLGADSYNEQFF. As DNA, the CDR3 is TGTGCCAGCTCCCTGGGAGCGGACTCCTACAATGAGCAGTTCTTC. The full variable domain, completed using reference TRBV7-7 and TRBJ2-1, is GAGVSQSPRYKVTKRGQDVTLRCDPISSHATLYWYQQALGQGPEFLTYFNYEAQPDKSGLPSDRFSAERPEGSISTLTIQRTEQRDSAMYRCASSLGADSYNEQFFGPGTRLTVL.

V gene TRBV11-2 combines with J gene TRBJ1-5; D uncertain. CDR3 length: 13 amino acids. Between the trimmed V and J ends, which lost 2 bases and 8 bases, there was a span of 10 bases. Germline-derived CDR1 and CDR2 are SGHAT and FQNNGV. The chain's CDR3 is CASSLRVLEPQHF. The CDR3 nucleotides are TGTGCCAGCAGCTTACGGGTCTTAGAGCCCCAGCATTTT.

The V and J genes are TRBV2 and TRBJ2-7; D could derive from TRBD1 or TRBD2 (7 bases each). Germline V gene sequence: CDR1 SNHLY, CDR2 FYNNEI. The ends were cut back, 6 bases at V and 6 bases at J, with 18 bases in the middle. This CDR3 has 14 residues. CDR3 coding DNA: TGTGCCAGCAGGGGAGGGAGGGGGCTGGTCGAGCAGTACTTC. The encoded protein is CASRGGRGLVEQYF.

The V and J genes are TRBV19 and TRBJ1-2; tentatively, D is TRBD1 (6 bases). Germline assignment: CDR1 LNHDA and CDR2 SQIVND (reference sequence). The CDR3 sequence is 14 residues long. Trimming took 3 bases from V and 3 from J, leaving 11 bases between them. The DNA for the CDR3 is TGTGCCAGTAGTATCACACAGGGCTACTATGGCTACACCTTC. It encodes CASSITQGYYGYTF. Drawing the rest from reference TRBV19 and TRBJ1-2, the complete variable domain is DGGITQSPKYLFRKEGQNVTLSCEQNLNHDAMYWYRQDPGQGLRLIYYSQIVNDFQKGDIAEGYSVSREKKESFPLTVTSAQKNPTAFYLCASSITQGYYGYTFGSGTRLTVV.

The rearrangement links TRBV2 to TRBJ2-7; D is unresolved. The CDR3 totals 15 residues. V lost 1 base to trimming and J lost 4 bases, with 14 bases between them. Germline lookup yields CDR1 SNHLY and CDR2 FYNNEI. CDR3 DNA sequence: TGTGCCAGCAGTGAAGGGTCCCATGAACCTTACGAGCAGTACTTC. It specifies CASSEGSHEPYEQYF.

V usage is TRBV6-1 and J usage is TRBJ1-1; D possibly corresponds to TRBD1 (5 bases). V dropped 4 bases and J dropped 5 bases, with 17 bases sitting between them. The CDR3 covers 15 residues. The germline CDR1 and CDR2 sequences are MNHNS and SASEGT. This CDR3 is CASSVRTGLPTEAFF. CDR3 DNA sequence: TGTGCCAGCAGTGTTCGAACAGGCCTCCCTACTGAAGCTTTCTTT.

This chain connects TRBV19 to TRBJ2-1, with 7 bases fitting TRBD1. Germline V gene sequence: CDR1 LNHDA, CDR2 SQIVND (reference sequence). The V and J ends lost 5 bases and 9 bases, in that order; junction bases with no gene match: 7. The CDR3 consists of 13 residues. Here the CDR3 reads CASSPHRGSEQFF. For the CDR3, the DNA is TGTGCCAGTAGTCCCCACAGGGGTAGTGAGCAGTTCTTC.

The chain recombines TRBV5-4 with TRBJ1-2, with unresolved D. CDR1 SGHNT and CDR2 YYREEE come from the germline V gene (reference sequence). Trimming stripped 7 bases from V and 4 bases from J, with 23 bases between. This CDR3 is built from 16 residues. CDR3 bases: TGTGCCAGCTCTAAGTCCCTACCAGGAAAGACCTATGGCTACACCTTC. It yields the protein CASSKSLPGKTYGYTF.

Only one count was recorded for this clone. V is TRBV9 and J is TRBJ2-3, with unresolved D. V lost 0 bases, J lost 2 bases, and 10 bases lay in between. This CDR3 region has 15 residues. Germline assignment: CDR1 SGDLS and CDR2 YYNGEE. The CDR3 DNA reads TGTGCCAGCAGCGTAGAATGGGCGGACACAGATACGCAGTATTTT. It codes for CASSVEWADTDTQYF. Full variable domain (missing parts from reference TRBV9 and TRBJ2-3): DSGVTQTPKHLITATGQRVTLRCSPRSGDLSVYWYQQSLDQGLQFLIQYYNGEERAKGNILERFSAQQFPDLHSELNLSSLELGDSALYFCASSVEWADTDTQYFGPGTRLTVL.

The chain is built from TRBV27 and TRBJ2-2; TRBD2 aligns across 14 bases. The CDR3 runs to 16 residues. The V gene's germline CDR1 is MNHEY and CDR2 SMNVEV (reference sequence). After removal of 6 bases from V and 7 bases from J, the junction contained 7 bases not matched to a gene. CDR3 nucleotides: TGTGCCAGCAGCCTGGGACTAGCGGGAGCGCTCGGGGAGCTGTTTTTT. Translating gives CASSLGLAGALGELFF.

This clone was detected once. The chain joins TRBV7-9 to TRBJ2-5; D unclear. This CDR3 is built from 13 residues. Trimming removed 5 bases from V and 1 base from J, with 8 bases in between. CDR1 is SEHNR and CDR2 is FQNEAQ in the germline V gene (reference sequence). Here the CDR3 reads CASSVESQETQYF. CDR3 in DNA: TGTGCCAGCAGCGTAGAGAGCCAAGAGACCCAGTACTTC.